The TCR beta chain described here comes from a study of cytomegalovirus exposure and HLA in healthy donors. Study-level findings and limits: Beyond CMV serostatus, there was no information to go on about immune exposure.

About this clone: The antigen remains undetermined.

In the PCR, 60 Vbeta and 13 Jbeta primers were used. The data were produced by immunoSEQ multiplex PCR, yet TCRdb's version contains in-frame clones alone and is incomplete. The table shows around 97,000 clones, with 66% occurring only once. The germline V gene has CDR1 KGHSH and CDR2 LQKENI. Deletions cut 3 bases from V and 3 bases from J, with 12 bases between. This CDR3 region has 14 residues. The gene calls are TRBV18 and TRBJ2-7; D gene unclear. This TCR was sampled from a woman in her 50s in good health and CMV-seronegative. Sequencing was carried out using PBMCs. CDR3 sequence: CASSPGERLYEQYF. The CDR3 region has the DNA TGTGCCAGCTCACCTGGTGAAAGACTCTACGAGCAGTACTTC.